This entry lists 28 T cell receptor beta chains sequenced from one sample in a study of Tregs in tolerant kidney transplant recipients. The table came from immunoSEQ multiplex PCR; TCRdb's copy has only in-frame clones and leaves some out. The profile shows some 74,000 clones, approximately 90% of them singletons. The specimen was Tregs from blood, collected before the transplant. The receptors originated from a human donor who received a combined kidney and bone marrow transplant.

The rearrangement joins TRBV29-1 to TRBJ2-1, with D uncertain. CDR1 and CDR2 from the germline V gene are SQVTM and ANQGSEA. The CDR3 has 13 residues. V was trimmed by 8 bases and J by 4 bases, leaving 15 bases between them. The CDR3 region is CSSRAVDYNEQFF. Written as DNA, the CDR3 is TGCAGCTCCCGGGCTGTGGATTACAATGAGCAGTTCTTC.

The V gene is TRBV4-1, the J gene TRBJ1-1, with D tentatively TRBD1 (6 bases). The V gene's germline CDR1 is MGHRA and CDR2 YSYEKL. V shed 3 bases and J shed 1 base, with 12 bases lying between them. The CDR3 spans 15 residues. CDR3: CASSHSGARNTEAFF. CDR3 bases: TGCGCCAGCAGCCATTCGGGGGCGAGGAACACTGAAGCTTTCTTT.

The chain has TRBV28 and TRBJ2-2; TRBD1 or TRBD2 may be the D gene (5 bases each). Germline V lookup: CDR1 MDHEN, CDR2 SYDVKM. Trimming cost V 2 bases and J 0 bases, with 7 bases left between them. CDR3 length: 15 residues. The DNA for the CDR3 is TGTGCCAGCAGTTTAGGGACGGCGAACACCGGGGAGCTGTTTTTT. Translating gives CASSLGTANTGELFF.

The J gene is TRBJ2-7, the V gene TRBV14; 7 positions agree with TRBD2. The CDR3 covers 15 residues. The ends lost 4 bases at V and 1 base at J; junction bases unmatched: 7. Per germline, CDR1 SGHDN and CDR2 FVKESK. This CDR3 reads CASSRIMGGSYEQYF. CDR3 in DNA: TGTGCCAGCAGCCGAATCATGGGAGGGTCCTACGAGCAGTACTTC.

The V call is TRBV9, the J call TRBJ1-6; 8 bases match TRBD1. The CDR3 length is 14 residues. The germline gives CDR1 SGDLS, CDR2 YYNGEE. With V trimmed by 0 bases and J by 10 bases, 3 bases remained unmatched. This CDR3 is CASSVDDRGSPLHF. The CDR3 region has the DNA TGTGCCAGCAGCGTAGACGACAGGGGATCACCCCTCCACTTT.

The CDR3 bases are TGTGCCTGGAGTGTAACAGGCCAGCCCCAGCATTTT. Its protein is CAWSVTGQPQHF. V usage is TRBV30 and J usage is TRBJ1-5, with D possibly being TRBD1 (5 bases). The CDR3 consists of 12 residues. Trimming shortened V by 0 bases and J by 7 bases, and 7 bases separated the two germline ends. The germline V gene has CDR1 GTSNPN and CDR2 SVGIG (reference sequence).

This clone has a handful of counts. The chain couples TRBV27 to TRBJ2-1, with D maybe TRBD1 (6 bases). CDR3 size: 17 residues. Germline assignment: CDR1 MNHEY and CDR2 SMNVEV (reference sequence). Trimming cost V 6 bases and J 5 bases, with 23 bases left between them. Here the CDR3 reads CASRFAGVGQPHNEQFF. The DNA for the CDR3 is TGTGCCAGCAGATTCGCAGGGGTAGGCCAACCACACAATGAGCAGTTCTTC.

The gene calls are TRBV9 and TRBJ2-4; D may be TRBD2 (6 bases). This CDR3 has 15 residues. V shed 3 bases and J shed 2 bases, with 12 bases lying between them. CDR1 and CDR2 from the germline V gene are SGDLS and YYNGEE. CDR3 sequence: CASSDEGGPKNIQYF. The CDR3 DNA sequence: TGTGCCAGCAGCGACGAGGGAGGACCCAAAAACATTCAGTACTTC.

This chain links TRBV19 with TRBJ1-1; 10 nucleotides agree with TRBD1. The CDR3 extends over 13 amino acids. Per germline, CDR1 LNHDA and CDR2 SQIVND (reference sequence). V dropped 4 bases and J dropped 5; count of bases not matched to a gene: 1. CDR3 region: CASSRQGATEAFF. CDR3 DNA sequence: TGTGCCAGTAGTAGACAGGGGGCTACTGAAGCTTTCTTT.

This clone was seen only a few times. This rearrangement joins TRBV10-3 to TRBJ1-2, with a weak D call TRBD1 (5 bases). Trimming shortened V by 11 bases and J by 4 bases, and 11 bases separated the two germline ends. Per germline, CDR1 ENHRY and CDR2 SYGVKD. The CDR3 is made up of 11 amino acids. The CDR3: CASQRGYGYTF. In nucleotides, the CDR3 is TGTGCCTCCCAGAGGGGCTATGGCTACACCTTC.

Worth noting for this clone: The same CDR3 can be traced to other DNA sequences in this sample. The chain joins TRBV5-1 to TRBJ2-1; 10 bases agree with TRBD2. CDR1 and CDR2 (germline): SGHRS, YFSETQ. CDR3 length: 15 amino acids. Germline trimming cut 4 bases from V and 5 bases from J; bases unmatched to any gene: 6. CDR3 sequence: CASSPLAGVHNEQFF. The CDR3 bases are TGCGCCAGCAGCCCGCTAGCGGGAGTCCACAATGAGCAGTTCTTC.

Comments on this clone: The sample contains more than one DNA sequence encoding this CDR3. The V and J genes are TRBV5-1 and TRBJ1-5, with D unclear. The CDR3 length is 15 residues. From germline, CDR1 is SGHRS and CDR2 YFSETQ. Trimming stripped 0 bases from V and 0 bases from J, with 7 bases between. The CDR3 nucleotides are TGCGCCAGCAGCTTGGGAGGGTATAGCAATCAGCCCCAGCATTTT. Its protein product is CASSLGGYSNQPQHF.

The chain employs TRBV5-4 and TRBJ1-1; TRBD1 aligns across 9 bases. Trimming removed 2 bases from V and 5 bases from J; junction bases left unmatched: 7. The CDR3 has 15 residues. CDR1 and CDR2 from the germline V gene are SGHNT and YYREEE (reference sequence). The DNA of the CDR3 is TGTGCCAGCAGCTTACAGGGGGCTGTCGGTACTGAAGCTTTCTTT. This codes for CASSLQGAVGTEAFF.

This chain uses TRBV7-9 with TRBJ2-1, with TRBD2 identical over 11 bases. The CDR3 contains 16 residues. CDR1 is SEHNR and CDR2 is FQNEAQ in the germline V gene (reference sequence). Trimming cost V 4 bases and J 10 bases; bases outside gene matches: 12. The CDR3 sequence: CASSSAPGLAAPEQFF. In DNA form, the CDR3 reads TGTGCCAGCAGCTCTGCCCCGGGACTAGCGGCCCCGGAGCAGTTCTTC.

This clone was observed a single time. This chain links TRBV11-1 with TRBJ2-7, with a weak D call TRBD1 (6 bases). Germline lookup yields CDR1 SGHAT and CDR2 FQDESV (reference sequence). V shed 1 base and J shed 0 bases, with 10 bases lying between them. The CDR3 has 15 amino acids. The CDR3 DNA reads as TGTGCCAGCAGCTTAGGCAGGACAGACTCCTACGAGCAGTACTTC. Its translation is CASSLGRTDSYEQYF.

The V call is TRBV9, the J call TRBJ1-2; 7 bases match TRBD1. The CDR3 sequence is 16 residues long. Germline trimming cut 3 bases from V and 8 bases from J; bases unmatched to any gene: 16. CDR1 is SGDLS and CDR2 is YYNGEE in the germline V gene. DNA for the CDR3: TGTGCCAGCAGCGGAAGCCCAGGGGGTCATCTAGCGGGCTACACCTTC. This sequence encodes CASSGSPGGHLAGYTF. Full variable domain (remainder filled in from reference TRBV9 and TRBJ1-2): DSGVTQTPKHLITATGQRVTLRCSPRSGDLSVYWYQQSLDQGLQFLIQYYNGEERAKGNILERFSAQQFPDLHSELNLSSLELGDSALYFCASSGSPGGHLAGYTFGSGTRLTVV.

This clone has a single count. The chain recombines TRBV4-3 with TRBJ2-7; D not resolved. Germline CDR1 is LGHNA and CDR2 is YSLEER. Between the trimmed V and J ends, which lost 0 bases and 0 bases, there was a span of 6 bases. CDR3 length equals 14 residues. The CDR3 loop is CASSQEVYSYEQYF. The CDR3 DNA is TGCGCCAGCAGCCAAGAGGTCTACTCCTACGAGCAGTACTTC.

The V and J genes are TRBV6-5 and TRBJ2-1; D remains ambiguous. This CDR3 contains 14 residues. Trimming took off 8 bases at V and 0 bases at J, with 11 bases between the two ends. The germline V gene has CDR1 MNHEY and CDR2 SVGAGI. The CDR3 is CASGRQSSYNEQFF. CDR3 bases: TGTGCCAGCGGACGGCAAAGCTCCTACAATGAGCAGTTCTTC.

Points on this clone: The junction shows a germline mismatch at one end, possibly a read error. This rearrangement joins TRBV9 to TRBJ2-4; TRBD1 is a possible D gene (5 bases). The CDR3 sequence is 14 residues long. Germline V lookup: CDR1 SGDLS, CDR2 YYNGEE. CDR3 loop: CASGVGTGKNIQYF. The CDR3 nucleotides read TGTGCCAGCGGCGTGGGCACAGGTAAAAACATTCAGTACTTC.

This chain links TRBV2 with TRBJ2-7; a possible D gene is TRBD2 (6 bases). This CDR3 region has 13 residues. V gave up 2 bases and J gave up 6 bases, with 11 bases separating them. Germline V gives CDR1 SNHLY, CDR2 FYNNEI. CDR3 in DNA: TGTGCCAGCAGTGAAAGATGGGAGGCCGAGCAGTACTTC. Translating it yields CASSERWEAEQYF.

CDR3 in DNA: TGCAGCGTCGGGACAGAGGAGAATTCACCCCTCCACTTT. This codes for CSVGTEENSPLHF. The chain carries TRBV29-1 and TRBJ1-6; TRBD1 matches at 7 bases. The germline V gene has CDR1 SQVTM and CDR2 ANQGSEA. CDR3 length: 13 residues. With V trimmed by 6 bases and J by 7 bases, 6 bases remained unmatched.

The table lists this clone with a few counts. The rearrangement joins TRBV10-2 to TRBJ1-2; D uncertain. With 2 bases removed from V and 2 bases from J, the gap between germline ends came to 6 bases. Looked up from germline, CDR1 is WSHSY and CDR2 is SAAADI. The CDR3 is 13 residues long. CDR3 loop: CASSERPNYGYTF. DNA of the CDR3: TGCGCCAGCAGTGAGCGACCGAACTATGGCTACACCTTC.

J is TRBJ1-1 and V is TRBV7-2; no reliable D call. Trimming shortened V by 4 bases and J by 0 bases, and 6 bases separated the two germline ends. This CDR3 spans 13 amino acids. The germline V gene encodes CDR1 SGHTA and CDR2 FQGNSA. The DNA of the CDR3 is TGTGCCAGCAGCTCCCGGATGAACACTGAAGCTTTCTTT. It is translated as CASSSRMNTEAFF.

This clone was picked up one time. The chain joins TRBV29-1 to TRBJ2-1; TRBD2 agrees at 8 bases. V lost 7 bases and J lost 3; bases outside the gene matches: 14. This CDR3 is built from 16 residues. In germline, CDR1 is SQVTM, CDR2 ANQGSEA. CDR3 protein: CSATVRGAGVYNEQFF. The DNA of the CDR3 is TGCAGCGCCACCGTGAGGGGAGCGGGAGTCTACAATGAGCAGTTCTTC.

This clone occurred once. The V and J genes are TRBV11-3 and TRBJ2-6, with TRBD1 as a possible D gene (7 bases). Germline values: CDR1 SGHNT, CDR2 YENEEA. Trimming pared 5 bases from V and 2 bases from J, leaving 10 bases between. The CDR3 extends over 15 amino acids. As DNA, the CDR3 is TGTGCCAGCAGCGCGGGACAGACTGGGGCCAACGTCCTGACTTTC. Encoded protein: CASSAGQTGANVLTF.

The chain couples TRBV5-1 to TRBJ2-3; unclear D gene. The germline CDR1 and CDR2 sequences are SGHRS and YFSETQ. The CDR3 has 13 amino acids. The germline V and J ends were trimmed by 0 bases and 0 bases, with 2 bases remaining between them. CDR3 sequence: CASSLDSTDTQYF. CDR3 nucleotides: TGCGCCAGCAGCTTGGACAGCACAGATACGCAGTATTTT.

The chain carries TRBV30 and TRBJ2-7; 8 bases match TRBD2. With 4 bases clipped from V and 0 bases from J, the junction kept 8 bases outside the gene matches. The V gene's germline CDR1 is GTSNPN and CDR2 SVGIG (reference sequence). This CDR3 is 15 amino acids long. CDR3 bases: TGTGCCTGGATGCCGGGGGGGGCCGGCTCCTACGAGCAGTACTTC. This gives the protein CAWMPGGAGSYEQYF.

This clone was seen only once. This chain connects TRBV28 to TRBJ1-3; D is possibly TRBD1 (5 bases). Deletions cut 3 bases from V and 4 bases from J, with 13 bases between. The germline V gene has CDR1 MDHEN and CDR2 SYDVKM. This CDR3 is built from 15 residues. CDR3 residues: CASSFSGANGNTIYF. The CDR3 DNA is TGTGCCAGCAGTTTTTCCGGGGCGAACGGAAACACCATATATTTT. Full variable domain (missing parts from reference TRBV28 and TRBJ1-3): DVKVTQSSRYLVKRTGEKVFLECVQDMDHENMFWYRQDPGLGLRLIYFSYDVKMKEKGDIPEGYSVSREKKERFSLILESASTNQTSMYLCASSFSGANGNTIYFGEGSWLTVV.